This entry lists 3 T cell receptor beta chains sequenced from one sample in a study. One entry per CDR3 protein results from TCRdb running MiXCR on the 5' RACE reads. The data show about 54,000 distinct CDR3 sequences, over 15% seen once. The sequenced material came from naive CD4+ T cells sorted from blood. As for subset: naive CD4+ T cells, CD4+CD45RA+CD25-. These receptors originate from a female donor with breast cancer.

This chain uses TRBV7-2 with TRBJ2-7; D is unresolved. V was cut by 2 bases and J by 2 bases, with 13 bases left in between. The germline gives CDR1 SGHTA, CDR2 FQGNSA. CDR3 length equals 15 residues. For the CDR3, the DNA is TGTGCCAGCAGCTTATTTATTGGCGAAACCTACGAGCAGTACTTC. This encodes CASSLFIGETYEQYF. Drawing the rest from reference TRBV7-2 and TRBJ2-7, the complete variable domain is GAGVSQSPSNKVTEKGKDVELRCDPISGHTALYWYRQSLGQGLEFLIYFQGNSAPDKSGLPSDRFSAERTGGSVSTLTIQRTQQEDSAVYLCASSLFIGETYEQYFGPGTRLTVT.

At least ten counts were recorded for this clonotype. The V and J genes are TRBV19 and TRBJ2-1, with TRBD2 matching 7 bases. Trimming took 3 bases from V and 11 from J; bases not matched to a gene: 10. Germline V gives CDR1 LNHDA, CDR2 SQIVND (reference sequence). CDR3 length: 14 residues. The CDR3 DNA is TGTGCCAGTAGTATGGGTGGGCTAGCGGTGAAGCAGTTCTTC. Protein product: CASSMGGLAVKQFF.

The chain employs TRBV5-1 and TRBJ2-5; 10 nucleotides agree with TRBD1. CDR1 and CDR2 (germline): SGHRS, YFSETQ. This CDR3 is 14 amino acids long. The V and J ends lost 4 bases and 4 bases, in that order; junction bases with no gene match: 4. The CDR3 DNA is TGCGCCAGCAGCGAGGGACAGGGGTTAGAGACCCAGTACTTC. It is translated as CASSEGQGLETQYF.